This TCR beta chain was recorded in a study of OX40 agonist ivuxolimab in advanced cancers. Study summary: Among those enrolled, mean age was approximately 60 years (range roughly 23 to 90) and roughly 84% were male. Under the entry rules, prior anti-PD-1, anti-PD-L1 or anti-CTLA-4 therapy was allowed, and roughly 43% had some.

TCRdb keeps only in-frame clones here, not all; method: immunoSEQ multiplex PCR. The sample lists tens of thousands of clones; 84% were seen once. If patients had autoimmune disease history or systemic immunosuppression, they were excluded. V lost 7 bases and J lost 0, with 10 bases in between. The CDR3 consists of 13 residues. The germline gives CDR1 MDHEN, CDR2 SYDVKM. The specimen comprised CD4+ or CD8+ T cells sorted from blood, sampled in a trial of the OX40 agonist ivuxolimab. The V and J genes are TRBV28 and TRBJ2-7, with D possibly TRBD1 on 6 matching bases. The receptor was derived from an adult with an advanced solid tumor such as melanoma, head and neck, liver or kidney cancer. In DNA form, the CDR3 reads TGTGCCAGCAAACAGGGTTCCTCCTACGAGCAGTACTTC. As protein: CASKQGSSYEQYF. Combining the CDR3 with reference TRBV28 and TRBJ2-7 gives the whole variable domain DVKVTQSSRYLVKRTGEKVFLECVQDMDHENMFWYRQDPGLGLRLIYFSYDVKMKEKGDIPEGYSVSREKKERFSLILESASTNQTSMYLCASKQGSSYEQYFGPGTRLTVT.